This T cell receptor beta chain was sequenced during a study of blood T cell repertoires in COVID-19. The CDR3 totals 17 residues. CDR1 DFQATT and CDR2 SNEGSKA come from the germline V gene (reference sequence). The germline V and J ends were trimmed by 3 bases and 3 bases, with 21 bases remaining between them. Original processing notes: How many nucleated cells were present was estimated from reference gene primer amplification. The protocol was immunoSEQ multiplex PCR, while the TCRdb copy is restricted to in-frame clones and leaves out a portion. That table supplies the V and J calls and clone size; D and trimming were determined from the DNA. This sample has 250,000 or so clones, with approximately 91% found just once.

Sequenced sample: peripheral blood. This sequence was found in a woman between 25 and 40 years old with acute or convalescent COVID-19. This chain connects TRBV20-1 to TRBJ1-5; D gene ambiguous. The CDR3 DNA follows: TGCAGTGCTAGTAAGCCCACTGCGGGAGGGATCAATCAGCCCCAGCATTTT. The encoded protein is CSASKPTAGGINQPQHF.